Listed below are T cell receptor beta chains from one sample, sequenced in a study of technical replicates of blood from a few donors. Profiling relied on immunoSEQ multiplex PCR, and the TCRdb table lists in-frame clones only, not all of them. The sample records about 62,000 clones, roughly nine tenths being singletons. Sequencing was done on a sample of PBMCs. The source is a human donor in good health. Some clones in this sample may be carry-over from other donors' samples. Each CDR3 is given with its conserved first and last residue. D genes are given only for firm matches. Size values are once, few and many counts, or a class for expanded clones, and some rows have none.

CASSIPATLFYGYTF | TGTGCCAGTAGTATCCCCGCGACACTTTTTTATGGCTACACCTTC | TRBV19 | - | 15 | TRBJ1-2 | -
CASSSRSSGNTIYF | TGTGCCAGCAGTTCGAGAAGCTCTGGAAACACCATATATTTT | TRBV11-1 | - | 14 | TRBJ1-3 | -
CASKGQGAQGDYGYTF | TGTGCCAGCAAGGGACAGGGGGCGCAGGGGGACTATGGCTACACCTTC | TRBV5-8 | - | 16 | TRBJ1-2 | TRBD1
CASSRDRGPSYGYTF | TGTGCCAGCAGCCGAGACAGGGGTCCCAGCTATGGCTACACCTTC | TRBV5-4 | - | 15 | TRBJ1-2 | TRBD1
CASSQGYASGGYNEQFF | TGCGCCAGCAGCCAAGGCTATGCTAGCGGGGGGTACAATGAGCAGTTCTTC | TRBV4-3 | - | 17 | TRBJ2-1 | TRBD2
CASRYSTSSYEQYF | TGTGCCAGCAGGTATTCTACTAGTTCCTACGAGCAGTACTTC | TRBV6-5 | - | 14 | TRBJ2-7 | -
CASSDLAGSLEQFF | TGCGCCAGCAGTGATCTAGCCGGATCTTTGGAGCAGTTCTTC | TRBV10-2 | - | 14 | TRBJ2-1 | -
CASSPRGGTNYGYTF | TGTGCCAGCAGTCCCCGTGGAGGGACTAACTATGGCTACACCTTC | TRBV5-6 | - | 15 | TRBJ1-2 | -
CASGSTSASTKQFF | TGTGCCAGCGGATCGACTAGCGCCTCTACGAAGCAGTTCTTC | TRBV7-2 | - | 14 | TRBJ2-1 | TRBD2
CASSPKGVLGANVVEQYF | TGTGCCAGCAGCCCCAAGGGTGTACTGGGGGCTAATGTTGTCGAGCAGTACTTC | TRBV7-8 | - | 18 | TRBJ2-7 | -
CASSGPRGAGGGNEQFF | TGTGCCAGCAGTGGGCCCAGAGGAGCGGGAGGTGGCAATGAGCAGTTCTTC | TRBV6-1 | - | 17 | TRBJ2-1 | TRBD2
CASSSHSGSVRETQYF | TGTGCCAGTTCCAGTCATAGCGGGAGTGTCCGAGAGACCCAGTACTTC | TRBV19 | - | 16 | TRBJ2-5 | TRBD2
CASSDNSNQPQHF | TGTGCCAGCAGTGATAATAGCAATCAGCCCCAGCATTTT | TRBV2 | - | 13 | TRBJ1-5 | -
CASSNGQETQYF | TGTGCCAGTAGTAACGGGCAAGAGACCCAGTACTTC | TRBV19 | - | 12 | TRBJ2-5 | -
CASSDGQNEKLFF | TGTGCCAGCAGCGACGGACAGAATGAAAAACTGTTTTTT | TRBV5-4 | few | 13 | TRBJ1-4 | -
CASKWASGSYEQYF | TGTGCCAGCAAGTGGGCTAGCGGTTCCTACGAGCAGTACTTC | TRBV6-5 | - | 14 | TRBJ2-7 | TRBD2
CASSVATGADTQYF | TGTGCCAGCAGCGTAGCTACGGGAGCAGATACGCAGTATTTT | TRBV9 | - | 14 | TRBJ2-3 | -
CASSLLAGEFGTQYF | TGTGCCAGCAGCTTATTAGCGGGAGAATTCGGGACCCAGTACTTC | TRBV7-2 | few | 15 | TRBJ2-5 | TRBD2
CALVGQGPPQHF | TGTGCCCTAGTGGGGCAGGGGCCGCCCCAGCATTTT | TRBV10-3 | - | 12 | TRBJ1-5 | -
CASRLNPGNTEAFF | TGCGCCAGCAGGCTCAACCCCGGGAACACTGAAGCTTTCTTT | TRBV4-3 | - | 14 | TRBJ1-1 | -
CASSPGQGYSQPQHF | TGTGCCAGTAGCCCGGGACAGGGGTATTCTCAGCCCCAGCATTTT | TRBV19 | - | 15 | TRBJ1-5 | TRBD1
CASSEGRDRVRNEQFF | TGTGCCAGCAGCGAAGGCCGGGACAGGGTCCGCAATGAGCAGTTCTTC | TRBV11-1 | - | 16 | TRBJ2-1 | TRBD1
CASSLEGGLWNEQFF | TGTGCCAGCAGCTTAGAAGGGGGCCTTTGGAATGAGCAGTTCTTC | TRBV11-3 | - | 15 | TRBJ2-1 | TRBD1
CASSPPGQGFYEQYF | TGTGCCAGCTCACCACCGGGACAGGGGTTCTACGAGCAGTACTTC | TRBV18 | - | 15 | TRBJ2-7 | TRBD1
CASSSLGGSTDTQYF | TGTGCCAGCAGCTCCCTGGGGGGTAGCACAGATACGCAGTATTTT | TRBV5-6 | once | 15 | TRBJ2-3 | -
CASSPTSGRGGYEQYF | TGTGCCAGCAGCCCGACTAGCGGGAGGGGGGGGTACGAGCAGTACTTC | TRBV7-2 | - | 16 | TRBJ2-7 | TRBD2
CAWYPGHLSCMDGYTF | TGTGCCTGGTACCCGGGACACCTGTCTTGTATGGATGGCTACACCTTC | TRBV30 | - | 16 | TRBJ1-2 | -
CASSLGGGPQPQHF | TGTGCCAGCAGCTTAGGCGGGGGTCCTCAGCCCCAGCATTTT | TRBV7-9 | - | 14 | TRBJ1-5 | -
CATSRDQSYEQYF | TGTGCCACCAGCAGAGACCAATCCTACGAGCAGTACTTC | TRBV15 | - | 13 | TRBJ2-7 | -
CASSASYEQYF | TGTGCCAGCAGCGCGTCCTACGAGCAGTACTTC | TRBV5-6 | - | 11 | TRBJ2-7 | -
CASSHGTGRAYEQYF | TGTGCCAGCAGCCACGGGACAGGGCGTGCCTACGAGCAGTACTTC | TRBV5-4 | - | 15 | TRBJ2-7 | TRBD1
CASSKDKNYGYTF | TGTGCCAGCAGCAAAGACAAAAACTATGGCTACACCTTC | TRBV21-1 | few | 13 | TRBJ1-2 | -
CASSSTGRERSPLHF | TGTGCCAGCAGCTCCACAGGGAGAGAGAGGTCACCCCTCCACTTT | TRBV5-4 | - | 15 | TRBJ1-6 | -
CASSQGTEGNSPLHF | TGTGCCAGCAGCCAGGGGACAGAGGGGAATTCACCCCTCCACTTT | TRBV4-2 | - | 15 | TRBJ1-6 | TRBD1
CASSLASGGAGGYTF | TGTGCCAGCAGCTTGGCCTCGGGGGGGGCCGGTGGCTACACCTTC | TRBV5-4 | - | 15 | TRBJ1-2 | -
CASGADSPTGYTF | TGTGCTAGTGGTGCGGACAGCCCCACTGGCTACACCTTC | TRBV12-5 | once | 13 | TRBJ1-2 | -
CASSRGGGTEAFF | TGTGCCAGCAGTCGAGGGGGCGGCACTGAAGCTTTCTTT | TRBV6-5 | - | 13 | TRBJ1-1 | TRBD1
CASRDRGPSTGELFF | TGCGCCAGCCGGGACAGGGGTCCCAGCACCGGGGAGCTGTTTTTT | TRBV5-1 | - | 15 | TRBJ2-2 | TRBD1
CASSLFDSPSGNTIYF | TGTGCCAGCAGCTTGTTTGACAGTCCCTCTGGAAACACCATATATTTT | TRBV5-6 | - | 16 | TRBJ1-3 | -
CASNLRGGRADTQYF | TGTGCCAGCAATCTACGGGGGGGAAGAGCAGATACGCAGTATTTT | TRBV6-5 | - | 15 | TRBJ2-3 | TRBD2
CASSQESGTSIYNEQFF | TGCGCCAGCAGCCAAGAGTCCGGGACTAGCATCTACAATGAGCAGTTCTTC | TRBV4-3 | - | 17 | TRBJ2-1 | TRBD2
CASSHQVGLAVLNEQFF | TGTGCCAGCAGCCATCAGGTCGGACTAGCTGTACTCAATGAGCAGTTCTTC | TRBV7-2 | - | 17 | TRBJ2-1 | TRBD2
CARGLRCPKSSGVSNQPQHF | TGTGCCAGAGGTTTACGCTGTCCTAAGTCGTCAGGGGTTAGCAATCAGCCCCAGCATTTT | TRBV21-1 | - | 20 | TRBJ1-5 | -
CAWSAVRGSGVNIQYF | TGTGCCTGGAGTGCCGTGCGCGGGTCGGGAGTGAACATTCAGTACTTC | TRBV30 | - | 16 | TRBJ2-4 | -
CASRPTQRGSNTGELFF | TGTGCCAGCCGGCCGACTCAGCGGGGGTCAAACACCGGGGAGCTGTTTTTT | TRBV19 | - | 17 | TRBJ2-2 | TRBD2
CASSPSGGGWEQFF | TGTGCCAGCAGCCCTAGCGGGGGGGGTTGGGAGCAGTTCTTC | TRBV7-3 | - | 14 | TRBJ2-1 | TRBD2
CASSPTAGSSYEQYF | TGTGCCAGCAGTCCCACAGCGGGGAGCTCCTACGAGCAGTACTTC | TRBV6-4 | - | 15 | TRBJ2-7 | TRBD2
CASGFLSSGTRSTQYF | TGTGCTAGTGGTTTCTTGAGTAGCGGCACCCGGTCGACGCAGTATTTT | TRBV12-5 | - | 16 | TRBJ2-3 | -
CASSYGAGGIWEQYF | TGTGCCAGCAGTTACGGGGCAGGGGGCATTTGGGAGCAGTACTTC | TRBV6-5 | - | 15 | TRBJ2-7 | TRBD1
CASSQDAGTTYEQYF | TGCGCCAGCAGCCAAGACGCAGGGACAACCTACGAGCAGTACTTC | TRBV4-3 | once | 15 | TRBJ2-7 | -
CASSSLYGSGVYEQYF | TGTGCCAGCAGTTCCCTTTATGGTAGCGGAGTGTACGAGCAGTACTTC | TRBV27 | - | 16 | TRBJ2-7 | -
CASSISGNYGYTF | TGTGCCAGTAGTATTTCAGGAAACTATGGCTACACCTTC | TRBV19 | - | 13 | TRBJ1-2 | -
CASSQDKGTVFATNEKLFF | TGCGCCAGCAGCCAAGATAAGGGGACAGTTTTTGCAACTAATGAAAAACTGTTTTTT | TRBV4-1 | - | 19 | TRBJ1-4 | TRBD1
CASSTDRGRGEQYF | TGTGCCAGCAGCACAGACAGGGGGAGAGGCGAGCAGTACTTC | TRBV7-2 | - | 14 | TRBJ2-7 | TRBD1
CASSQGLEQEQFF | TGCGCCAGCAGCCAAGGGTTGGAGCAGGAGCAGTTCTTC | TRBV4-3 | once | 13 | TRBJ2-1 | -